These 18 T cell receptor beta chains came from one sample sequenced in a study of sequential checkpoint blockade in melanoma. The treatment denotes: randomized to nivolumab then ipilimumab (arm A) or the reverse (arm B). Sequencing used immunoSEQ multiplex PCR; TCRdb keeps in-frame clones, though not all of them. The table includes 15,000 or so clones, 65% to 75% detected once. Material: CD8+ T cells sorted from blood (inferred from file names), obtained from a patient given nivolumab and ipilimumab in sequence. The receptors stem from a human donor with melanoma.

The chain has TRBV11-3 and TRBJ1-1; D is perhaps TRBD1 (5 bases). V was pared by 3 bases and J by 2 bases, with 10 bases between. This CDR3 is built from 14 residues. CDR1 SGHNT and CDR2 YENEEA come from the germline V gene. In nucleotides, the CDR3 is TGTGCCAGCAGCTTCGCCCAGGGAAACACTGAAGCTTTCTTT. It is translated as CASSFAQGNTEAFF. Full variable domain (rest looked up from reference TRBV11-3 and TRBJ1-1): EAGVVQSPRYKIIEKKQPVAFWCNPISGHNTLYWYLQNLGQGPELLIRYENEEAVDDSQLPKDRFSAERLKGVDSTLKIQPAELGDSAVYLCASSFAQGNTEAFFGQGTRLTVV.

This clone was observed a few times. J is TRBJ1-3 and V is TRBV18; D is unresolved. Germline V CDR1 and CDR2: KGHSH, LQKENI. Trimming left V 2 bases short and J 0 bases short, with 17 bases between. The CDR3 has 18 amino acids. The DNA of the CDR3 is TGTGCCAGCTCACCAGGTGTCGGGTCCATATTCTCTGGAAACACCATATATTTT. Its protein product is CASSPGVGSIFSGNTIYF.

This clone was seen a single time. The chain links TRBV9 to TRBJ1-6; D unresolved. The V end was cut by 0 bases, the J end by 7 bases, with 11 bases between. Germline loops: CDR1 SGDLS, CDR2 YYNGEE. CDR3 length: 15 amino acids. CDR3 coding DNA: TGTGCCAGCAGCGTAGGCCCCGATCGGAATTCACCCCTCCACTTT. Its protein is CASSVGPDRNSPLHF.

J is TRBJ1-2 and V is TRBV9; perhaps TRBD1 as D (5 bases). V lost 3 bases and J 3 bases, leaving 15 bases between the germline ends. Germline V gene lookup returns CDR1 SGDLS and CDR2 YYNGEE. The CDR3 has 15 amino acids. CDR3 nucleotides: TGTGCCAGCAGCGCCTTGGGGGAGGATGACTATGGCTACACCTTC. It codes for CASSALGEDDYGYTF. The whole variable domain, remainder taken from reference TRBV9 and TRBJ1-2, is DSGVTQTPKHLITATGQRVTLRCSPRSGDLSVYWYQQSLDQGLQFLIQYYNGEERAKGNILERFSAQQFPDLHSELNLSSLELGDSALYFCASSALGEDDYGYTFGSGTRLTVV.

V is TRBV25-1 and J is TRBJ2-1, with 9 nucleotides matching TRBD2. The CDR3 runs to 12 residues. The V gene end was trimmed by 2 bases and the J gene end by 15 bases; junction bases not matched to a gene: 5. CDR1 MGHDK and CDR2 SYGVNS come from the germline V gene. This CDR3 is CASSEAGGSRFF. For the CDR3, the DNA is TGTGCCAGCAGTGAAGCGGGGGGGTCTCGGTTCTTC.

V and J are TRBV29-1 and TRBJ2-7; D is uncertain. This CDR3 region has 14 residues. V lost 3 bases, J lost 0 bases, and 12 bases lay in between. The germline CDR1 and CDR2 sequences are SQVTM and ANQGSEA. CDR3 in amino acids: CSVESPGSSYEQYF. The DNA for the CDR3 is TGCAGCGTTGAGTCTCCAGGAAGCTCCTACGAGCAGTACTTC.

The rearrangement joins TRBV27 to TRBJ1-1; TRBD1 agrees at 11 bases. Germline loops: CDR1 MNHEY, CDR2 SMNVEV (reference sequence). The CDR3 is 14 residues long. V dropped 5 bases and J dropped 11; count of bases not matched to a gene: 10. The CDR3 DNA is TGTGCCAGCAGTCTCGGACAGGGGGCCTTTGGCGCTTTCTTT. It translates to CASSLGQGAFGAFF.

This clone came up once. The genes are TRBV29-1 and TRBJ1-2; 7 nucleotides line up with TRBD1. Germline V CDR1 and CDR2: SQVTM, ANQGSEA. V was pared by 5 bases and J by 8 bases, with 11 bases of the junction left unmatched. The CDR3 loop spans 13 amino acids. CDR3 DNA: TGCAGCGTTAGGACAGGAGTAACTATAGGCTACACCTTC. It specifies CSVRTGVTIGYTF.

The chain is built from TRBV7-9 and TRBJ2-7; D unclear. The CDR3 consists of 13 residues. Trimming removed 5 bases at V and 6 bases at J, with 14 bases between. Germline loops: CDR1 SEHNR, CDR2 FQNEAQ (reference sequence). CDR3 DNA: TGTGCCAGCAGCCCTATACCCTGTTGCGAGCAGTACTTC. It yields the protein CASSPIPCCEQYF.

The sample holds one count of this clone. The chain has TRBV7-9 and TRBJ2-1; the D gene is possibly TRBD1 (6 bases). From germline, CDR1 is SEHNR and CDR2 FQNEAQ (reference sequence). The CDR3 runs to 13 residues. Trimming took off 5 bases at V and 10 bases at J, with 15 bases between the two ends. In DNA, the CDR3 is TGTGCCAGCAGCCCGACAGGAAACGGGGAGCAGTTCTTC. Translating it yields CASSPTGNGEQFF.

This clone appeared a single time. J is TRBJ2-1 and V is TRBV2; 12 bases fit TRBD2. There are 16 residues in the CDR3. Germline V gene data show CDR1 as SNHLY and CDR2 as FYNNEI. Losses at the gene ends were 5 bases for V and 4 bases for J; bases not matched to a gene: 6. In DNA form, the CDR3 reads TGTGCCAGCAGTTTTCGACTAGCGGGGGATTACAATGAGCAGTTCTTC. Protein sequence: CASSFRLAGDYNEQFF. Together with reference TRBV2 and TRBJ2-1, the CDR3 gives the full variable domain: EPEVTQTPSHQVTQMGQEVILRCVPISNHLYFYWYRQILGQKVEFLVSFYNNEISEKSEIFDDQFSVERPDGSNFTLKIRSTKLEDSAMYFCASSFRLAGDYNEQFFGPGTRLTVL.

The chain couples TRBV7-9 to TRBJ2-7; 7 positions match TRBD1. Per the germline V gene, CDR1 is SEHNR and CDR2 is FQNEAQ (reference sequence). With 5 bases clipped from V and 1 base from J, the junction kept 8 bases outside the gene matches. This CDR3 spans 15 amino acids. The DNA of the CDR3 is TGTGCCAGCAGCCCGACAGGGTTTAGATCCTACGAGCAGTACTTC. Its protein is CASSPTGFRSYEQYF.

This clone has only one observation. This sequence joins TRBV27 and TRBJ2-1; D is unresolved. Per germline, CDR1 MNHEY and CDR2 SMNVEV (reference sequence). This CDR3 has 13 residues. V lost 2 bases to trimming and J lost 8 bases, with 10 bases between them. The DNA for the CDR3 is TGTGCCAGCAGTTTAGGTTCGGGTTATGAGCAGTTCTTC. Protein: CASSLGSGYEQFF.

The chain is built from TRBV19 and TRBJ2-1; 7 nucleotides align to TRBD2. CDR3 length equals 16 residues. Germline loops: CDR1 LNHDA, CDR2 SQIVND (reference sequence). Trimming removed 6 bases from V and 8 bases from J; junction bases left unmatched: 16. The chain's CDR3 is CASSIGLSGTGDEQFF. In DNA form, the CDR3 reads TGTGCCAGTAGCATTGGCCTGAGCGGGACTGGGGATGAGCAGTTCTTC.

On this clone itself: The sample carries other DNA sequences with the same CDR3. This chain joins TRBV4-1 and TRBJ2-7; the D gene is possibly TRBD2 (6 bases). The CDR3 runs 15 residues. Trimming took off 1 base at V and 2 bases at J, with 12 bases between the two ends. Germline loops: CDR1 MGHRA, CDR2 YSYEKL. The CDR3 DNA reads TGCGCCAGCAGCCAAGTGTCGGGAGCCCCCTACGAGCAGTACTTC. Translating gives CASSQVSGAPYEQYF.

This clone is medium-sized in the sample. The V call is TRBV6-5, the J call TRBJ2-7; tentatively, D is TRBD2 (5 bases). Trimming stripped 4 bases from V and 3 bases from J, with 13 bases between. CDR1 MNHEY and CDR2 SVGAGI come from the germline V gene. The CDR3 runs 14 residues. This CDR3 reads CASSLDGENYEQYV. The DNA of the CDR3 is TGTGCCAGCAGTTTAGACGGGGAAAACTACGAGCAGTACGTC.

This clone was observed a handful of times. The CDR3 sequence: CASSAQGSYEQYF. The DNA of the CDR3 is TGTGCCAGTAGTGCCCAGGGCTCCTACGAGCAGTACTTC. The rearrangement uses TRBV19 and TRBJ2-7; TRBD1 is a possible D gene (5 bases). Germline V CDR1 and CDR2: LNHDA, SQIVND (reference sequence). This CDR3 has 13 amino acids. V shed 5 bases and J shed 0 bases, with 8 bases lying between them.

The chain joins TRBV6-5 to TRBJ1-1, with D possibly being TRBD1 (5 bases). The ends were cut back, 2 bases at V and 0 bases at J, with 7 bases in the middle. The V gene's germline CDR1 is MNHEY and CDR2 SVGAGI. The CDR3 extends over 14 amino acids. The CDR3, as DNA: TGTGCCAGCAGTTACGGACACCTGAACACTGAAGCTTTCTTT. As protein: CASSYGHLNTEAFF.